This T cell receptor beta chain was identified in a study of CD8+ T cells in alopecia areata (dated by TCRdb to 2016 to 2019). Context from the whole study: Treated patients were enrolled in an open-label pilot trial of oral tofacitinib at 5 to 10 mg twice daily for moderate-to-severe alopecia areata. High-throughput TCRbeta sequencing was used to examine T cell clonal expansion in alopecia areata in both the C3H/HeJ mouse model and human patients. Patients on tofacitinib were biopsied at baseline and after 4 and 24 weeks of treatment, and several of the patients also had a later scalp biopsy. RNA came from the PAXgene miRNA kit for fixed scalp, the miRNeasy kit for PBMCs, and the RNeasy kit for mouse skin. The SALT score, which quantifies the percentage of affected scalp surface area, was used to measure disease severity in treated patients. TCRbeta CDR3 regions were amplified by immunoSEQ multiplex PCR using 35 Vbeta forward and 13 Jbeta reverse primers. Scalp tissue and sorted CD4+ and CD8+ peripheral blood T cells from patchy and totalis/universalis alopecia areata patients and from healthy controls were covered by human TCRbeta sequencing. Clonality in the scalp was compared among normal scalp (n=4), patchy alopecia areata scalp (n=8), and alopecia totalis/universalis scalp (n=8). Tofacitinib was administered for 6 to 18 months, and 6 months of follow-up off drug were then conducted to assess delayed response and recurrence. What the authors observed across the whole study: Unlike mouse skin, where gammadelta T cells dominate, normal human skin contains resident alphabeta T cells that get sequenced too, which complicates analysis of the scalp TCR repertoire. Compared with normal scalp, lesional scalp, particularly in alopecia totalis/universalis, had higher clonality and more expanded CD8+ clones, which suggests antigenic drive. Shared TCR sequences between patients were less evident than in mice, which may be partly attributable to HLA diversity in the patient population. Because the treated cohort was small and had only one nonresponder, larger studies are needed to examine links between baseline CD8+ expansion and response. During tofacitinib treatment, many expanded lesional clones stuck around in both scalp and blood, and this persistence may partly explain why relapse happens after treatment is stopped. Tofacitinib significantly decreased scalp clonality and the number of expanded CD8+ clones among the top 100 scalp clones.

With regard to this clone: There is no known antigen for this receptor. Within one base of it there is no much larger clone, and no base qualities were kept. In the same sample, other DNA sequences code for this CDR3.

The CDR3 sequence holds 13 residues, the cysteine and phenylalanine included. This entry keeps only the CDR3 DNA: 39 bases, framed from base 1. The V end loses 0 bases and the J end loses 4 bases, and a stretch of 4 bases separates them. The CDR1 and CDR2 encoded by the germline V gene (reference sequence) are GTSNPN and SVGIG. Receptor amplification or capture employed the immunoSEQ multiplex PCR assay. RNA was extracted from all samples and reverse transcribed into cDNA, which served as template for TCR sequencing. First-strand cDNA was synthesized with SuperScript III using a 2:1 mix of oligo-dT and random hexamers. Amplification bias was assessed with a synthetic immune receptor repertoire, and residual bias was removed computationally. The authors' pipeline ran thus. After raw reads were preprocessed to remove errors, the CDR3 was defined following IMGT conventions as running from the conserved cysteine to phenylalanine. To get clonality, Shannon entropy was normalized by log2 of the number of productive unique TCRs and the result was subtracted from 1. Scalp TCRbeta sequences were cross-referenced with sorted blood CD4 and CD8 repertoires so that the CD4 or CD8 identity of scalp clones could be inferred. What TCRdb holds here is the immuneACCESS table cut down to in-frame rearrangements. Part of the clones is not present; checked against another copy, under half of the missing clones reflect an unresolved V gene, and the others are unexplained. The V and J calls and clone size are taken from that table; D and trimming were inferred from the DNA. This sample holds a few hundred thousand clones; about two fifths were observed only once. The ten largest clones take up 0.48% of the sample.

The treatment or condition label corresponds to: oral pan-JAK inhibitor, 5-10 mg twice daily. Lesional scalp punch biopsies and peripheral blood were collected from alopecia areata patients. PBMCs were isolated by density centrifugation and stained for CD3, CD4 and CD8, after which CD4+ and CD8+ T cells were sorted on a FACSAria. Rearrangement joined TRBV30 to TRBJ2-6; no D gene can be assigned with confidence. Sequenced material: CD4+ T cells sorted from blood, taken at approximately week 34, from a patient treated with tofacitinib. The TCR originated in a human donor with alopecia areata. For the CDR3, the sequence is CAWSVSGANVLTF. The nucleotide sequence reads TGTGCCTGGAGTGTTTCCGGGGCCAACGTCCTGACTTTC.